Below are 14 T cell receptor beta chains sequenced from a single sample in a study of quantifying T cell responses using KT2 cells (dated by TCRdb to 2017 to 2019). With regard to the full study: RNA was DNase-treated and reverse transcribed with TCR alpha and beta constant-region primers, mostly using SuperScript III.

The library relied on UMI-ligation and nested PCR. Sequencer: Illumina MiSeq. A single-stranded oligonucleotide bearing the Illumina SP2 sequence and a UMI was ligated to the 3' end of the cDNA with T4 RNA ligase 1. PCR1 consisted of 4 to 5 cycles (98 degrees C 15 s, 69 degrees C 30 s, 72 degrees C 40 s), and for the beta primer an equimolar mix of RC1.1 and RC1.2 was used to cover TRBC1 and TRBC2. The public reads were reprocessed in TCRdb via fastp at Q25 and MiXCR, keeping in-frame beta chains. Entries that share a CDR3 protein sequence are merged under the most common genes and DNA. The sample records 40,000 to 55,000 distinct CDR3 sequences, 11% of which are singletons. The ten largest make up more than 9% of the sample. Material: PBMCs spiked with cells of the T cell clone KT2. These receptors all stem from a human donor.

This clonotype was counted only a few times. The gene calls are TRBV12-3 or TRBV12-4 and TRBJ2-3; TRBD1 is a possible D gene (5 bases). The CDR3 is made up of 13 amino acids. Trimming removed 3 bases from V and 6 bases from J, with 10 bases in between. The chain's CDR3 is CASSFRGLDTQYF. As DNA, the CDR3 is TGTGCCAGCAGTTTTAGGGGTCTGGATACGCAGTATTTT.

The chain has TRBV20-1 and TRBJ2-5; D is undetermined. V was clipped by 2 bases and J by 3 bases, with 10 bases between them. CDR1 and CDR2 from the germline V gene are DFQATT and SNEGSKA (reference sequence). The CDR3 runs 13 residues. In DNA, the CDR3 is TGCAGTGCTAGATACAGAAATAAAGAGACCCAGTACTTC. It yields the protein CSARYRNKETQYF.

The chain carries TRBV19 and TRBJ2-1; 10 nucleotides align to TRBD1. Germline values: CDR1 LNHDA, CDR2 SQIVND (reference sequence). The CDR3 is made up of 15 amino acids. V trimming: 3 bases; J trimming: 8 bases; junction bases outside the gene matches: 7. This CDR3 reads CASSIWDRGEDEQFF. The DNA of the CDR3 is TGTGCCAGTAGTATCTGGGACAGGGGCGAAGATGAGCAGTTCTTC. The variable domain in full, completed from reference TRBV19 and TRBJ2-1, reads DGGITQSPKYLFRKEGQNVTLSCEQNLNHDAMYWYRQDPGQGLRLIYYSQIVNDFQKGDIAEGYSVSREKKESFPLTVTSAQKNPTAFYLCASSIWDRGEDEQFFGPGTRLTVL.

This clonotype was seen a few times. The chain couples TRBV7-9 to TRBJ2-7; weak D call: TRBD2 (6 bases). V was cut by 5 bases and J by 6 bases, with 17 bases left in between. CDR3 length equals 14 residues. CDR1 SEHNR and CDR2 FQNEAQ come from the germline V gene (reference sequence). CDR3 protein: CASSLSGGSGEQYF. CDR3 sequence (DNA): TGTGCCAGCAGCCTTTCCGGAGGGAGCGGCGAGCAGTACTTC.

This clonotype turned up a few times. The chain employs TRBV7-9 and TRBJ2-1, with no clear D. The CDR3 contains 17 residues. V was cut by 5 bases and J by 0 bases, with 17 bases left in between. Looked up from germline, CDR1 is SEHNR and CDR2 is FQNEAQ (reference sequence). The CDR3 loop is CASSPPLRLSSYNEQFF. In DNA, the CDR3 is TGTGCCAGCAGCCCTCCCCTGAGGTTAAGCTCCTACAATGAGCAGTTCTTC.

V and J are TRBV7-8 and TRBJ2-3, with D hard to call. V shed 6 bases and J shed 1 base, with 11 bases lying between them. The CDR3 length is 14 residues. Germline lookup yields CDR1 SGHVS and CDR2 FQNEAQ. The CDR3 sequence: CASRPEDGTDTQYF. DNA for the CDR3: TGTGCCAGCAGACCTGAGGACGGCACAGATACGCAGTATTTT.

This clonotype was recorded a few times. The chain links TRBV24-1 to TRBJ2-7, with 11 bases fitting TRBD1. The CDR3 totals 14 residues. Germline CDR1 KGHDR, CDR2 SFDVKD. V shed 5 bases, J shed 4 bases, and the junction held 3 bases outside the gene matches. As DNA, the CDR3 is TGTGCCACCAGTGTTAGGGACAGGGGGTACGAGCAGTACTTC. This translates into CATSVRDRGYEQYF.

This chain uses TRBV20-1 with TRBJ1-1; D remains ambiguous. The CDR3 totals 13 residues. V lost 2 bases to trimming and J lost 5 bases, with 12 bases between them. Germline V gives CDR1 DFQATT, CDR2 SNEGSKA (reference sequence). CDR3 loop: CSARSPRVTEAFF. CDR3 sequence (DNA): TGCAGTGCTAGATCCCCGAGGGTTACTGAAGCTTTCTTT.

Only a few counts were recorded for this clonotype. This sequence joins TRBV10-3 and TRBJ1-1; TRBD1 might be the D (5 bases). The CDR3 extends over 15 amino acids. V gave up 3 bases and J gave up 3 bases, with 14 bases separating them. Germline CDR1 is ENHRY and CDR2 is SYGVKD. CDR3 amino acids: CAISDPGRVDTEAFF. The CDR3 region has the DNA TGTGCCATCAGTGACCCGGGACGGGTGGACACTGAAGCTTTCTTT.

CDR3 protein: CASSPLNTGELFF. CDR3 bases: TGTGCCAGCAGCCCCCTAAACACCGGGGAGCTGTTTTTT. The chain couples TRBV7-6 to TRBJ2-2; D unresolved. This CDR3 region has 13 residues. CDR1 and CDR2 (germline): SGHVS, FNYEAQ. Trimming took off 5 bases at V and 2 bases at J, with 6 bases between the two ends. Drawing the rest from reference TRBV7-6 and TRBJ2-2, the complete variable domain is GAGVSQSPRYKVTKRGQDVALRCDPISGHVSLYWYRQALGQGPEFLTYFNYEAQQDKSGLPNDRFSAERPEGSISTLTIQRTEQRDSAMYRCASSPLNTGELFFGEGSRLTVL.

This clonotype was counted only a few times. V gene TRBV6-2 or TRBV6-3 combines with J gene TRBJ2-5; D is ambiguous. V lost 2 bases and J lost 2, with 3 bases in between. The CDR3 loop spans 12 amino acids. The germline CDR1 and CDR2 sequences are MNHEY and SVGEGT. Here the CDR3 reads CASSYGQETQYF. CDR3 in DNA: TGTGCCAGCAGTTACGGGCAAGAGACCCAGTACTTC.

V and J are TRBV20-1 and TRBJ1-5; D gene unclear. The CDR3 loop spans 15 amino acids. Trimming left V 0 bases short and J 11 bases short, with 20 bases between. CDR1 and CDR2 (germline): DFQATT, SNEGSKA (reference sequence). The CDR3 reads CSAREIIGDRGSQHF. The CDR3 bases are TGCAGTGCTAGAGAGATAATTGGCGATCGGGGTTCCCAGCATTTT.

This clonotype occurred a few times. This chain connects TRBV20-1 to TRBJ2-3; D might be TRBD2 (5 bases). This CDR3 region has 15 residues. V lost 3 bases and J 4 bases, leaving 17 bases between the germline ends. Germline CDR1 is DFQATT and CDR2 is SNEGSKA (reference sequence). CDR3 nucleotide sequence: TGCAGTGCTAGTCCTTCCTTCGGGATTCCAGATACGCAGTATTTT. It yields the protein CSASPSFGIPDTQYF.

This clonotype has a handful of counts. This chain joins TRBV7-9 and TRBJ1-1; tentatively, D is TRBD1 (6 bases). CDR1 is SEHNR and CDR2 is FQNEAQ in the germline V gene (reference sequence). Deletions cut 4 bases from V and 10 bases from J, with 16 bases between. The CDR3 totals 13 residues. CDR3 sequence: CASSSQQGSSAFF. The DNA of the CDR3 is TGTGCCAGCAGCTCTCAGCAGGGGTCCTCAGCTTTCTTT.